Below are 24 T cell receptor beta chains sequenced from a single sample in a study of identical twins. Via MiXCR, TCRdb re-called the 5' RACE reads, giving one row per CDR3 protein. This table has more than 350,000 distinct CDR3 sequences, 8.5% to 10% appearing once. Material for sequencing was naive T cells sorted from blood. The origin of the receptors is a woman between 45 and 60 years old in good health.

The chain combines TRBV11-2 with TRBJ2-2; 10 nucleotides line up with TRBD2. Germline V lookup: CDR1 SGHAT, CDR2 FQNNGV. The CDR3 runs 14 residues. V dropped 10 bases and J dropped 7; count of bases not matched to a gene: 9. DNA for the CDR3: TGTGCCACCGCGGGACTAGCGTTCGGCGGGGAGCTGTTTTTT. Its protein product is CATAGLAFGGELFF.

The chain links TRBV7-9 to TRBJ2-7; 9 nucleotides line up with TRBD2. The CDR3 loop spans 16 amino acids. Unmatched junction bases numbered 8, after V lost 3 bases and J lost 2 bases. CDR1 SEHNR and CDR2 FQNEAQ come from the germline V gene (reference sequence). CDR3 sequence (DNA): TGTGCCAGCAGCTTCAACCCCCTAGCGGGAACCTACGAGCAGTACTTC. Amino acids: CASSFNPLAGTYEQYF.

V gene TRBV27 combines with J gene TRBJ2-1, with D perhaps TRBD1 or TRBD2 (5 bases each). V gave up 2 bases and J gave up 7 bases, with 18 bases separating them. The CDR3 runs to 16 residues. Germline loops: CDR1 MNHEY, CDR2 SMNVEV (reference sequence). As DNA, the CDR3 is TGTGCCAGCAGTTTAATACTAGTCGACAGAACGAATGAGCAGTTCTTC. It translates to CASSLILVDRTNEQFF.

At least ten counts were recorded for this clonotype. V and J are TRBV7-9 and TRBJ2-7; D gene unclear. Germline CDR1 is SEHNR and CDR2 is FQNEAQ (reference sequence). This CDR3 contains 14 residues. V was shortened by 5 bases and J by 4 bases, with 15 bases between the two germline ends. The CDR3 DNA sequence: TGTGCCAGCAGCGACACGTCACGGCCGTACGAGCAGTACTTC. Its protein product is CASSDTSRPYEQYF.

This chain links TRBV7-9 with TRBJ2-1, with 10 nucleotides matching TRBD2. Unmatched junction bases numbered 9, after V lost 6 bases and J lost 7 bases. Germline-derived CDR1 and CDR2 are SEHNR and FQNEAQ (reference sequence). CDR3 length: 15 residues. The CDR3, as DNA: TGTGCCAGCAGGCCCGGGGGTAGCGGGAGGAATGAGCAGTTCTTC. Translating it yields CASRPGGSGRNEQFF.

This clonotype has just one count. The rearrangement uses TRBV7-2 and TRBJ2-5; a weak D match, TRBD1 (6 bases). The V end lost 5 bases, the J end lost 5 bases, and 18 bases lay between the germline ends. This CDR3 is built from 15 residues. Germline V gene lookup returns CDR1 SGHTA and CDR2 FQGNSA. The CDR3 DNA sequence: TGTGCCAGCAGCCCCCGACAGGAGTTGGTGGAGACCCAGTACTTC. Protein: CASSPRQELVETQYF.

This clonotype has ten or more counts. The chain joins TRBV2 to TRBJ2-1; TRBD1 might be the D (5 bases). Germline V gene data show CDR1 as SNHLY and CDR2 as FYNNEI. The CDR3 is 14 residues long. V lost 10 bases and J 8 bases, leaving 21 bases between the germline ends. CDR3 sequence reads: CATVNVAGYDEQFF. In DNA, the CDR3 is TGTGCCACTGTGAACGTCGCAGGGTACGATGAGCAGTTCTTC.

This rearrangement joins TRBV20-1 to TRBJ2-1, with TRBD2 identical over 11 bases. The CDR3 has 16 amino acids. J was trimmed by 0 bases and V by 2 bases; bases with no gene match: 3. CDR1 is DFQATT, CDR2 SNEGSKA, per germline (reference sequence). The CDR3 DNA reads TGCAGTGCTAGATGGCTAGCGGGAGGCTCCTACAATGAGCAGTTCTTC. This translates into CSARWLAGGSYNEQFF.

The rearrangement links TRBV27 to TRBJ1-5; D uncertain. V lost 4 bases and J 3 bases, leaving 7 bases between the germline ends. Germline-derived CDR1 and CDR2 are MNHEY and SMNVEV (reference sequence). The CDR3 is 13 amino acids. As DNA, the CDR3 is TGTGCCAGCAGTTATCAGGACAATCAGCCCCAGCATTTT. This encodes CASSYQDNQPQHF.

The gene calls are TRBV15 and TRBJ2-7; unclear D gene. Per germline, CDR1 LNHNV and CDR2 YYDKDF (reference sequence). The CDR3 length is 14 residues. The V gene lost 3 bases and the J gene lost 4 bases, with 13 bases spanning the gap. As DNA, the CDR3 is TGTGCCACCAGCAGCTTCTCTGACGAGTACGAGCAGTACTTC. Translation: CATSSFSDEYEQYF.

The genes are TRBV4-1 and TRBJ2-1; 7 nucleotides line up with TRBD2. V was clipped by 6 bases and J by 5 bases; unmatched bases: 16. CDR1 and CDR2 (germline): MGHRA, YSYEKL. CDR3 length: 17 residues. This CDR3 reads CASRTTSGKVSNNEQFF. The CDR3 DNA sequence: TGCGCCAGCAGAACGACCAGCGGGAAGGTTTCCAACAATGAGCAGTTCTTC.

In this sample, this clonotype turned up a few times. The rearrangement uses TRBV25-1 and TRBJ2-3; D is unresolved. Germline V gives CDR1 MGHDK, CDR2 SYGVNS. V shed 0 bases and J shed 4 bases, with 11 bases lying between them. The CDR3 consists of 15 residues. This CDR3 is CASSEYGESADTQYF. The CDR3 DNA follows: TGTGCCAGCAGTGAATATGGGGAATCGGCAGATACGCAGTATTTT.

This chain joins TRBV6-6 and TRBJ2-1; the D gene is possibly TRBD2 (5 bases). V lost 2 bases and J lost 0, with 11 bases in between. Germline lookup yields CDR1 MNHNY and CDR2 SVGAGI (reference sequence). The CDR3 is 16 residues long. The CDR3 sequence: CASSYEGSFSYNEQFF. DNA of the CDR3: TGTGCCAGCAGTTACGAGGGAAGCTTCTCCTACAATGAGCAGTTCTTC.

This clonotype occurred many times. This chain uses TRBV10-3 with TRBJ2-3; 10 bases map to TRBD1. V lost 6 bases to trimming and J lost 3 bases; unmatched junction nucleotides: 6. This CDR3 comprises 15 residues. Germline CDR1 is ENHRY and CDR2 is SYGVKD. The CDR3 DNA is TGTGCCATCAGCAAGGACAGGGGGTCTACAGATACGCAGTATTTT. Translated: CAISKDRGSTDTQYF.

This clonotype was observed at least ten times. The V call is TRBV6-1, the J call TRBJ1-2; D remains unclear. There are 15 residues in the CDR3. Germline V CDR1 and CDR2: MNHNS, SASEGT. The V end lost 0 bases, the J end lost 7 bases, and 15 bases lay between the germline ends. This chain's CDR3 is CASSEASPLLGGYTF. The CDR3 nucleotides are TGTGCCAGCAGTGAAGCCTCTCCCCTCCTGGGTGGCTACACCTTC.

The V call is TRBV11-3, the J call TRBJ2-1; 7 positions match TRBD2. Germline V gene data show CDR1 as SGHNT and CDR2 as YENEEA. Trimming took 6 bases from V and 8 from J; bases not matched to a gene: 13. CDR3 length: 15 residues. The CDR3 sequence is CASSITGRESDEQFF. The CDR3 nucleotides are TGTGCCAGCAGTATTACGGGGCGGGAGAGCGATGAGCAGTTCTTC.

This chain joins TRBV3-1 and TRBJ2-5; D unclear. The CDR3 extends over 14 amino acids. CDR1 is LGHDT and CDR2 is YNNKEL in the germline V gene (reference sequence). The V gene lost 4 bases and the J gene lost 9 bases, with 18 bases spanning the gap. The CDR3 DNA reads TGTGCCAGCAGCCGACCCACACCTTTGGGCGCCCAGTACTTC. This translates into CASSRPTPLGAQYF.

In this sample, this clonotype turned up many times. The chain uses TRBV25-1 and TRBJ1-4; D is ambiguous. The V end was cut by 3 bases, the J end by 0 bases, with 8 bases between. The CDR3 consists of 15 residues. Germline CDR1 and CDR2: MGHDK and SYGVNS. This CDR3 is CASSEAFSTNEKLFF. CDR3 nucleotide sequence: TGTGCCAGCAGTGAGGCGTTCTCAACTAATGAAAAACTGTTTTTT.

The sample holds a few counts of this clonotype. This chain links TRBV7-2 with TRBJ2-3, with 7 bases identical to TRBD2. Germline CDR1 and CDR2: SGHTA and FQGNSA. The trim removed 2 bases at V and 3 bases at J, leaving 8 bases unmatched. The CDR3 consists of 16 residues. The CDR3 loop reads CASSLYVGRGTDTQYF. The DNA for the CDR3 is TGTGCCAGCAGCTTATACGTGGGGAGGGGTACAGATACGCAGTATTTT.

The V gene is TRBV29-1, the J gene TRBJ2-7; 9 positions match TRBD1. With V trimmed by 6 bases and J by 3 bases, 6 bases remained unmatched. Germline CDR1 SQVTM, CDR2 ANQGSEA. The CDR3 covers 13 residues. The CDR3 sequence is CSVETGGGYEQYF. CDR3 nucleotide sequence: TGCAGCGTAGAAACAGGGGGCGGCTACGAGCAGTACTTC.

This clonotype was detected ten times or more. The chain links TRBV12-3 or TRBV12-4 to TRBJ1-2; TRBD1 might be the D (5 bases). This CDR3 has 15 residues. Trimming took off 6 bases at V and 4 bases at J, with 18 bases between the two ends. In nucleotides, the CDR3 is TGTGCCAGCAGGTCCAGGGAGGGTGGGGCCTATGGCTACACCTTC. It translates to CASRSREGGAYGYTF.

This chain links TRBV29-1 with TRBJ1-1; TRBD1 might be the D (6 bases). Trimming stripped 6 bases from V and 8 bases from J, with 13 bases between. There are 11 residues in the CDR3. CDR1 and CDR2 (germline): SQVTM, ANQGSEA. In DNA, the CDR3 is TGCAGCGTCGTTCTTACAGGGGAAGCTTTCTTT. Translated, it gives CSVVLTGEAFF.

J is TRBJ1-1 and V is TRBV6-2 or TRBV6-3; D unclear. The V end lost 2 bases, the J end lost 5 bases, and 9 bases lay between the germline ends. Looked up from germline, CDR1 is MNHEY and CDR2 is SVGEGT. There are 13 residues in the CDR3. The CDR3 is CASSYTPGTEAFF. In DNA form, the CDR3 reads TGTGCCAGCAGTTACACCCCCGGGACTGAAGCTTTCTTT.

The chain carries TRBV27 and TRBJ1-1, with D possibly TRBD1 on 6 matching bases. V lost 7 bases, J lost 5 bases, and 11 bases lay in between. The CDR3 is made up of 12 amino acids. Germline V gene sequence: CDR1 MNHEY, CDR2 SMNVEV (reference sequence). This CDR3 reads CASKSGVTEAFF. In nucleotides, the CDR3 is TGTGCCAGCAAATCAGGGGTAACTGAAGCTTTCTTT.